The 8 T cell receptor beta chains below come from one sample, sequenced in a study of CD8+ T cells in alopecia areata. The authors extracted RNA and reverse transcribed it into cDNA as the sequencing template. The table came from immunoSEQ multiplex PCR; TCRdb's copy has only in-frame clones and leaves some out. The sample has more than 95,000 clones, 45% to 60% seen once. The sequenced material came from CD4+ T cells sorted from blood. The origin of the receptors is a human donor in good health.

This chain uses TRBV29-1 with TRBJ2-7; 11 bases agree with TRBD1. Losses at the gene ends were 5 bases for V and 6 bases for J; bases not matched to a gene: 6. The CDR3 has 13 residues. The germline V gene has CDR1 SQVTM and CDR2 ANQGSEA. CDR3 region: CSVHPGTGGEQYF. As DNA, the CDR3 is TGCAGCGTTCATCCAGGGACAGGGGGCGAGCAGTACTTC.

The gene calls are TRBV30 and TRBJ2-7; TRBD2 agrees at 10 bases. Germline V gene lookup returns CDR1 GTSNPN and CDR2 SVGIG (reference sequence). The CDR3 spans 14 residues. The ends lost 2 bases at V and 2 bases at J; junction bases unmatched: 3. This CDR3 reads CAWSRTSGPYEQYF. The CDR3 coding sequence is TGTGCCTGGAGTAGGACTAGCGGCCCCTACGAGCAGTACTTC.

This clone turned up a few times. The V gene is TRBV29-1, the J gene TRBJ2-6, with D tentatively TRBD1 or TRBD2 (5 bases each). The length of the CDR3 is 14 residues. The germline V and J ends were trimmed by 0 bases and 12 bases, with 15 bases remaining between them. Germline values: CDR1 SQVTM, CDR2 ANQGSEA. CDR3 loop: CSVEDRGRLGVLTF. As DNA, the CDR3 is TGCAGCGTTGAAGACCGGGGACGGCTCGGCGTCCTGACTTTC.

This clone was observed a handful of times. The chain recombines TRBV29-1 with TRBJ2-3, with 7 bases fitting TRBD2. Germline V gene sequence: CDR1 SQVTM, CDR2 ANQGSEA. CDR3 length equals 14 residues. The V segment lost 6 bases and the J segment 2 bases; nucleotides outside the gene matches: 8. DNA of the CDR3: TGCAGCGTGGCTAGCGGACTTTCCACAGATACGCAGTATTTT. Translated: CSVASGLSTDTQYF.

V is TRBV5-6 and J is TRBJ1-1; 7 nucleotides agree with TRBD1. The CDR3 totals 11 residues. Germline V gene sequence: CDR1 SGHDT, CDR2 YYEEEE. V shed 4 bases and J 6 bases; nucleotides not matched to a gene: 0. Here the CDR3 reads CASSQGAEAFF. Written as DNA, the CDR3 is TGTGCCAGCAGCCAGGGGGCTGAAGCTTTCTTT. The full variable domain, its missing parts supplied by reference TRBV5-6 and TRBJ1-1, is DAGVTQSPTHLIKTRGQQVTLRCSPKSGHDTVSWYQQALGQGPQFIFQYYEEEERQRGNFPDRFSGHQFPNYSSELNVNALLLGDSALYLCASSQGAEAFFGQGTRLTVV.

The chain uses TRBV25-1 and TRBJ1-6; D is possibly TRBD1 (6 bases). Germline V lookup: CDR1 MGHDK, CDR2 SYGVNS. The CDR3 runs to 15 residues. Trimming pared 3 bases from V and 9 bases from J, leaving 15 bases between. The CDR3 spells CASSDPRTGISPLHF. The CDR3 bases are TGTGCCAGCAGTGACCCAAGAACAGGGATTTCACCCCTCCACTTT.

The chain has TRBV9 and TRBJ1-2; 8 bases line up with TRBD1. This CDR3 is built from 15 residues. Germline V gene lookup returns CDR1 SGDLS and CDR2 YYNGEE. The trim removed 3 bases at V and 4 bases at J, leaving 8 bases unmatched. The CDR3 region has the DNA TGTGCCAGCAGCGCCACAGGGGGGTACGGCTATGGCTACACCTTC. Its translation is CASSATGGYGYGYTF.

The chain joins TRBV4-2 to TRBJ1-1; D is ambiguous. This CDR3 has 16 residues. Trimming removed 2 bases at V and 4 bases at J, with 17 bases between. The germline V gene has CDR1 LGHNA and CDR2 YNFKEQ. The CDR3 DNA is TGTGCCAGCAGCCAAACCTCCGGTAGTTTAGGCACTGAAGCTTTCTTT. Its protein product is CASSQTSGSLGTEAFF.